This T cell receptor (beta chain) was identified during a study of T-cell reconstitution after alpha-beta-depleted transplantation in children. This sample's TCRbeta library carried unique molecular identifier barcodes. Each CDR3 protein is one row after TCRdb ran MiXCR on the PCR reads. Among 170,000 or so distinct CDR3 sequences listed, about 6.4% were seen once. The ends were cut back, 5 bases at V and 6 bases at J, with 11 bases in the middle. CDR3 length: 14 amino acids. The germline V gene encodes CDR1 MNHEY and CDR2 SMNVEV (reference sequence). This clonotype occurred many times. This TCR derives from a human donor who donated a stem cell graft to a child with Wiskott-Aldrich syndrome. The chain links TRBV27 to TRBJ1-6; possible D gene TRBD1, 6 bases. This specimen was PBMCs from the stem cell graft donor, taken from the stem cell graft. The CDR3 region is CASSPRDTNSPLHF. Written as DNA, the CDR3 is TGTGCCAGCAGTCCCCGGGACACTAATTCACCCCTCCACTTT.